The clone carrying this TCR beta chain has just a few counts. TCRdb analysed the RT-PCR reads with MiXCR anew, one entry per CDR3 protein. There are some 11,000 distinct CDR3 sequences in the sample; 77% occur only once, and roughly 7% lies in the top ten. Germline CDR1 and CDR2: LNHNV and YYDKDF (reference sequence). This CDR3 region has 15 residues. Germline trimming cut 0 bases from V and 1 base from J; bases unmatched to any gene: 1. The data were taken from a study of yellow fever vaccine responses in identical twins. The sample in question was T cells from blood (PBMCs), unsorted or a sorted subset (not recorded which), obtained before or after yellow fever vaccination (not recorded which). The sequence was collected from a woman between 18 and 29 years old who received the yellow fever vaccine. The chain carries TRBV15 and TRBJ1-1, with TRBD1 identical over 8 bases. In nucleotides, the CDR3 is TGTGCCACCAGCAGAGATCAGGGGGCGAACACTGAAGCTTTCTTT. Protein product: CATSRDQGANTEAFF.